The rows below give T cell receptor beta chains drawn from one sample of a study of OX40 agonist ivuxolimab in advanced cancers. Repertoires were generated with immunoSEQ multiplex PCR, while TCRdb's copy carries only in-frame clones and drops some. Here the sample spans about 64,000 clones, around 84% being singletons. Here the sequenced sample was CD4+ or CD8+ T cells sorted from blood, taken in a trial of the OX40 agonist ivuxolimab. All receptors come from an adult with an advanced solid tumor such as melanoma, head and neck, liver or kidney cancer. The CDR3 runs from the conserved cysteine through the conserved F or W. The D gene is left open where the match is weak. Part of the rows lack a size; the others show once, few, many or a class for expanded clones.

J: TRBJ2-1; D: .; V: TRBV4-1; size: few; DNA: TGCGCCAGCAGCCCCATCCTGAAGCAGGCTCACAATGAGCAGTTCTTC; CDR3: CASSPILKQAHNEQFF
J: TRBJ2-3; D: .; V: TRBV5-1; size: .; DNA: TGCGCCAGCTCGGGGAGCGTTAGCACAGATACGCAGTATTTT; CDR3: CASSGSVSTDTQYF
J: TRBJ2-2; D: .; V: TRBV10-3; size: .; DNA: TGTGCCATCAGTGAGTCGGGCAGAAAAGGTCAGGCGGAGCTGTTTTTT; CDR3: CAISESGRKGQAELFF
J: TRBJ1-2; D: TRBD1; V: TRBV29-1; size: .; DNA: TGCAGCGTTCCAGGGGGCGCCGGCTATGGCTACACCTTC; CDR3: CSVPGGAGYGYTF
J: TRBJ2-5; D: .; V: TRBV11-2; size: .; DNA: TGTGCCAGCAGCCTCCAGTGGGGGCAAGAAGAGACCCAGTACTTC; CDR3: CASSLQWGQEETQYF
J: TRBJ2-5; D: .; V: TRBV15; size: .; DNA: TGTGCCACCAGCAGAGATCTCACTGAGACCCAGTACTTC; CDR3: CATSRDLTETQYF
J: TRBJ1-2; D: .; V: TRBV28; size: .; DNA: TGTGCCAGCGTAGAAGAAGGGCAGGGGCTAAAAGGCTACACCTTC; CDR3: CASVEEGQGLKGYTF
J: TRBJ2-1; D: TRBD2; V: TRBV30; size: .; DNA: TGTGCCTGGAGTGGCGGGAGGACTAGCGGGAGAAGGTCCTACAATGAGCAGTTCTTC; CDR3: CAWSGGRTSGRRSYNEQFF
J: TRBJ1-1; D: .; V: TRBV29-1; size: .; DNA: TGCAGCGTCCAGGCCCCGAACACTGAAGCTTTCTTT; CDR3: CSVQAPNTEAFF
J: TRBJ1-1; D: .; V: TRBV19; size: .; DNA: TGTGCCAGCCGGAGGGAGAACACTGAAGCTTTCTTT; CDR3: CASRRENTEAFF
J: TRBJ2-3; D: .; V: TRBV19; size: .; DNA: TGTGCCAGTAGTATCTCGATAGATACGCAGTATTTT; CDR3: CASSISIDTQYF
J: TRBJ2-5; D: TRBD2; V: TRBV18; size: .; DNA: TGTGCCAGCTCACCGGGACTAGCGGTAGAGACCCAGTACTTC; CDR3: CASSPGLAVETQYF
J: TRBJ2-3; D: .; V: TRBV10-3; size: .; DNA: TGTGCCATCAGTGCTGAGGAGGTCCGCACAGATACGCAGTATTTT; CDR3: CAISAEEVRTDTQYF
J: TRBJ1-1; D: TRBD1; V: TRBV11-2; size: few; DNA: TGTGCCAGCAGCCACCCAGGGGGGCGCACTGAAGCTTTCTTT; CDR3: CASSHPGGRTEAFF
J: TRBJ2-5; D: .; V: TRBV7-9; size: few; DNA: TGTGCCAGCAGCTTCCCGCCTCAAGAGACCCAGTACTTC; CDR3: CASSFPPQETQYF
J: TRBJ1-1; D: TRBD1; V: TRBV18; size: .; DNA: TGTGCCAGCTCACCAAGGACAGGGGAGACTGAAGCTTTCTTT; CDR3: CASSPRTGETEAFF